This T cell receptor beta chain was retrieved from a study of CD8 T cells in Susac syndrome. Overall study findings and caveats: The study recognized that the number of individuals in its TCR sequencing and HLA analysis was relatively small.

From blood CD8+ and CD4+ T cells, the TCR beta chain was sequenced. Stable or active relapsing-remitting multiple sclerosis, untreated and meeting revised McDonald criteria, defined the controls. For this clonotype: Its antigen is unidentified.

Reverse transcription of roughly 0.45 to 1 ug RNA was performed with random hexamers. The authors amplified TCR beta CDR3 across 54 Vbeta and 13 Jbeta using immunoSEQ multiplex PCR. TCRdb called the immunoSEQ multiplex PCR reads again in MiXCR, with one record for every CDR3 protein. The sample shows about 140,000 distinct CDR3 sequences, 90% to 95% of them seen only once. The V gene's germline CDR1 is MNHEY and CDR2 SVGEGT. The CDR3 totals 16 residues. The V gene lost 0 bases and the J gene lost 5 bases, with 14 bases spanning the gap. The sequenced material came from CD4+ T cells from PBMCs. This TCR came from a human donor with multiple sclerosis. The rearrangement links TRBV6-2 or TRBV6-3 to TRBJ1-5; D unclear. CDR3 DNA: TGTGCCAGCAGTTACTCGCCACGGTCGGGCGATCAGCCCCAGCATTTT. Translated, it gives CASSYSPRSGDQPQHF.